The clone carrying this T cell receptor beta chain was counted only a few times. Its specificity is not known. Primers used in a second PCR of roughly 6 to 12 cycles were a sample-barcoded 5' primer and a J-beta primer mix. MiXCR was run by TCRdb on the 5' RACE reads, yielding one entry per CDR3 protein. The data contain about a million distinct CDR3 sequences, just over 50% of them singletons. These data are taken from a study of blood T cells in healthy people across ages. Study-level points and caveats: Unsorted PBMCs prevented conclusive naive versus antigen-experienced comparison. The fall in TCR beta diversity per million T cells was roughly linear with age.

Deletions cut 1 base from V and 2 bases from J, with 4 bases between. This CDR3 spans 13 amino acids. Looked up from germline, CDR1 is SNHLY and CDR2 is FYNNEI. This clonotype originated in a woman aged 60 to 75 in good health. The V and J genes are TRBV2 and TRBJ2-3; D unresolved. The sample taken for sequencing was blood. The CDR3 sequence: CASSEEITDTQYF. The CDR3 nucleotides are TGTGCCAGCAGTGAAGAGATCACAGATACGCAGTATTTT.